Following are 20 T cell receptor beta chains from one sample sequenced in a study of blood T cell repertoires in COVID-19. Clones were read by immunoSEQ multiplex PCR, and TCRdb kept only the in-frame ones, dropping some. The sample has some 150,000 clones; about 83% are singletons. Sequencing input: peripheral blood. Source of these receptors: a woman between 45 and 60 years old with active or convalescent COVID-19.

The J gene is TRBJ2-6, the V gene TRBV28; perhaps TRBD1 as D (5 bases). CDR1 MDHEN and CDR2 SYDVKM come from the germline V gene. There are 16 residues in the CDR3. The ends were cut back, 6 bases at V and 2 bases at J, with 14 bases in the middle. CDR3 residues: CASSPPWGPGANVLTF. The CDR3 coding sequence is TGTGCCAGCAGCCCCCCCTGGGGCCCTGGGGCCAACGTCCTGACTTTC. Drawing the rest from reference TRBV28 and TRBJ2-6, the complete variable domain is DVKVTQSSRYLVKRTGEKVFLECVQDMDHENMFWYRQDPGLGLRLIYFSYDVKMKEKGDIPEGYSVSREKKERFSLILESASTNQTSMYLCASSPPWGPGANVLTFGAGSRLTVL.

The CDR3 here is CASTQGLKSNQPQHF. In DNA, the CDR3 is TGTGCCAGTACGCAGGGATTGAAGAGCAATCAGCCCCAGCATTTT. The chain has TRBV19 and TRBJ1-5; tentatively, D is TRBD1 (5 bases). V lost 7 bases, J lost 1 base, and 14 bases lay in between. The germline V gene encodes CDR1 LNHDA and CDR2 SQIVND (reference sequence). The CDR3 spans 15 residues.

The J gene is TRBJ2-5, the V gene TRBV6-6; TRBD1 matches at 8 bases. The CDR3 runs to 15 residues. From germline, CDR1 is MNHNY and CDR2 SVGAGI (reference sequence). The V gene end was trimmed by 2 bases and the J gene end by 1 base; junction bases not matched to a gene: 3. The CDR3 DNA sequence: TGTGCCAGCAGTTACCCCGGGACAGGCCAAGAGACCCAGTACTTC. Amino acid sequence: CASSYPGTGQETQYF.

J is TRBJ2-7 and V is TRBV28, with 11 bases aligning to TRBD2. Germline V CDR1 and CDR2: MDHEN, SYDVKM. The CDR3 has 15 amino acids. With 6 bases clipped from V and 4 bases from J, the junction kept 8 bases outside the gene matches. CDR3 in amino acids: CASSPPGLAEYEQYF. CDR3 nucleotide sequence: TGTGCCAGCAGCCCACCGGGACTAGCGGAATACGAGCAGTACTTC. Full variable domain (remainder filled in from reference TRBV28 and TRBJ2-7): DVKVTQSSRYLVKRTGEKVFLECVQDMDHENMFWYRQDPGLGLRLIYFSYDVKMKEKGDIPEGYSVSREKKERFSLILESASTNQTSMYLCASSPPGLAEYEQYFGPGTRLTVT.

This clone showed up just a few times. DNA of the CDR3: TGCGCCAGCAGCCAAGATCGAGCACAGGGCCTCTATGGCTACACCTTC. This sequence encodes CASSQDRAQGLYGYTF. This chain uses TRBV4-3 with TRBJ1-2, with TRBD1 as a possible D gene (6 bases). Germline lookup yields CDR1 LGHNA and CDR2 YSLEER. The CDR3 is 16 amino acids. V lost 0 bases to trimming and J lost 4 bases, with 15 bases between them.

This chain uses TRBV6-5 with TRBJ2-7, with 8 nucleotides matching TRBD2. The CDR3 loop spans 15 amino acids. Germline CDR1 is MNHEY and CDR2 is SVGAGI. The V and J ends lost 0 bases and 1 base, in that order; junction bases with no gene match: 2. The CDR3 here is CASSYSERGSYEQYF. CDR3 sequence (DNA): TGTGCCAGCAGTTACTCGGAGCGGGGGTCCTACGAGCAGTACTTC.

The genes are TRBV5-4 and TRBJ1-1, with D maybe TRBD1 (5 bases). CDR1 is SGHNT, CDR2 YYREEE, per germline (reference sequence). This CDR3 is built from 13 residues. V was shortened by 0 bases and J by 7 bases, with 10 bases between the two germline ends. CDR3 protein: CASSLAGGHEAFF. CDR3 in DNA: TGTGCCAGCAGCTTGGCCGGGGGTCATGAAGCTTTCTTT.

This chain connects TRBV4-2 to TRBJ1-3; D is possibly TRBD1 (6 bases). Trimming removed 3 bases at V and 0 bases at J, with 12 bases between. CDR3 length: 16 residues. Per germline, CDR1 LGHNA and CDR2 YNFKEQ. CDR3 loop: CASSQGTGSSGNTIYF. CDR3 nucleotides: TGTGCCAGCAGCCAGGGAACAGGGAGCTCTGGAAACACCATATATTTT.

The chain employs TRBV9 and TRBJ2-3; D is ambiguous. V lost 4 bases and J lost 0, with 9 bases in between. The CDR3 covers 14 residues. Germline assignment: CDR1 SGDLS and CDR2 YYNGEE. CDR3 in DNA: TGTGCCAGCAGCCTATACGCTAGCACAGATACGCAGTATTTT. This codes for CASSLYASTDTQYF.

The rearrangement links TRBV30 to TRBJ1-6; D may be TRBD1 (6 bases). The ends were cut back, 4 bases at V and 10 bases at J, with 14 bases in the middle. Germline CDR1 and CDR2: GTSNPN and SVGIG (reference sequence). The length of the CDR3 is 13 residues. CDR3 DNA: TGTGCCTGGAAGTGGGCAGGGGACTCACCCCTCCACTTT. Amino acids: CAWKWAGDSPLHF.

The chain recombines TRBV30 with TRBJ1-2; 8 positions agree with TRBD1. With 3 bases clipped from V and 4 bases from J, the junction kept 4 bases outside the gene matches. The germline CDR1 and CDR2 sequences are GTSNPN and SVGIG (reference sequence). CDR3 size: 13 residues. The chain's CDR3 is CAWRGQDLYGYTF. In DNA form, the CDR3 reads TGTGCCTGGAGGGGACAGGACCTCTATGGCTACACCTTC.

The rearrangement links TRBV13 to TRBJ2-3; D is unclear. CDR1 PRHDT and CDR2 FYEKMQ come from the germline V gene (reference sequence). The CDR3 contains 14 residues. Trimming removed 3 bases at V and 4 bases at J, with 11 bases between. CDR3 nucleotides: TGTGCCAGCAGCTTCGCAACAGTCCCAGATACGCAGTATTTT. As protein: CASSFATVPDTQYF.

This chain uses TRBV14 with TRBJ1-5; the D is unclear. Germline V gene sequence: CDR1 SGHDN, CDR2 FVKESK. The CDR3 loop spans 13 amino acids. Trimming removed 5 bases from V and 5 bases from J, with 10 bases in between. CDR3 sequence: CASSLNSYQPQHF. The CDR3 bases are TGTGCCAGCAGCTTAAACAGCTATCAGCCCCAGCATTTT.

This clone was detected a few times. The chain combines TRBV18 with TRBJ1-5, with 7 positions matching TRBD1. CDR3 length equals 15 residues. V gave up 3 bases and J gave up 5 bases; unmatched junction bases: 7. The V gene's germline CDR1 is KGHSH and CDR2 LQKENI. The CDR3 is CASSPTGQRDQPQHF. The CDR3 nucleotides read TGTGCCAGCTCACCGACGGGACAGCGGGATCAGCCCCAGCATTTT.

This sequence joins TRBV9 and TRBJ1-1; no clear D gene. The V gene lost 0 bases and the J gene lost 4 bases, with 7 bases spanning the gap. This CDR3 region has 13 residues. The V gene's germline CDR1 is SGDLS and CDR2 YYNGEE. CDR3 amino acids: CASSVGGSTEAFF. The CDR3 nucleotides are TGTGCCAGCAGCGTAGGAGGGAGCACTGAAGCTTTCTTT.

The rearrangement links TRBV28 to TRBJ1-2, with 10 bases aligning to TRBD1. V gave up 2 bases and J gave up 5 bases; unmatched junction bases: 8. The CDR3 loop spans 16 amino acids. Looked up from germline, CDR1 is MDHEN and CDR2 is SYDVKM. The CDR3 here is CASSLGFRTGGYGYTF. CDR3 nucleotides: TGTGCCAGCAGTTTAGGTTTCCGGACAGGGGGGTATGGCTACACCTTC.

The chain has TRBV30 and TRBJ2-3, with 9 bases fitting TRBD2. J gave up 1 base and V 0 bases, and 2 bases lay outside the gene matches. Germline CDR1 is GTSNPN and CDR2 is SVGIG (reference sequence). CDR3 length: 15 residues. CDR3 residues: CAWSVAGGGTDTQYF. The DNA of the CDR3 is TGTGCCTGGAGTGTAGCGGGGGGCGGCACAGATACGCAGTATTTT. Full variable domain (rest looked up from reference TRBV30 and TRBJ2-3): SQTIHQWPATLVQPVGSPLSLECTVEGTSNPNLYWYRQAAGRGLQLLFYSVGIGQISSEVPQNLSASRPQDRQFILSSKKLLLSDSGFYLCAWSVAGGGTDTQYFGPGTRLTVL.

V is TRBV4-1 and J is TRBJ1-5, with unresolved D. The CDR3 has 16 amino acids. CDR1 and CDR2 from the germline V gene are MGHRA and YSYEKL. V lost 1 base and J 2 bases, leaving 12 bases between the germline ends. CDR3 sequence: CASSQAYSSGNQPQHF. The CDR3 nucleotides are TGCGCCAGCAGCCAAGCCTACAGTTCTGGCAATCAGCCCCAGCATTTT.

The genes are TRBV24-1 and TRBJ2-6, with unresolved D. Germline V gene data show CDR1 as KGHDR and CDR2 as SFDVKD. The CDR3 runs 14 residues. V was pared by 4 bases and J by 1 base, with 4 bases between. The CDR3 loop reads CATSDGSGANVLTF. In DNA form, the CDR3 reads TGTGCCACCAGTGACGGTTCTGGGGCCAACGTCCTGACTTTC.

J is TRBJ1-2 and V is TRBV10-3, with TRBD1 as a possible D gene (6 bases). Trimming removed 11 bases at V and 7 bases at J, with 20 bases between. Germline V gene sequence: CDR1 ENHRY, CDR2 SYGVKD. This CDR3 is 13 amino acids long. The CDR3 region has the DNA TGTGCCGCAGAAGGGACAAGGAGGAGTGGCTACACCTTC. Encoded protein: CAAEGTRRSGYTF.